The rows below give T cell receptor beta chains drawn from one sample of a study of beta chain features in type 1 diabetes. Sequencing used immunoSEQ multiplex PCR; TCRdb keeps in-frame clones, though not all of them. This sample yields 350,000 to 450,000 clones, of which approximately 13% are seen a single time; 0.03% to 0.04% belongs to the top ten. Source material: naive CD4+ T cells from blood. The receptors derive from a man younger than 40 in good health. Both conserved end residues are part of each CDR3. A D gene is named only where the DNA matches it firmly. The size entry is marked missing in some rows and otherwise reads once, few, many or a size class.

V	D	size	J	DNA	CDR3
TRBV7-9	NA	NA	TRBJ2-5	TGTGCCAGCAGTCTCCAAGAGACCCAGTACTTC	CASSLQETQYF
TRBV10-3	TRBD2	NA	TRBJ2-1	TGTGCCATTAGCGGGAGCGGCTACAATGAGCAGTTCTTC	CAISGSGYNEQFF
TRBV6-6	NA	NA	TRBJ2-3	TGTGCCAGCACCACCCTCGGCGGGGTTAGCACAGATACGCAGTATTTT	CASTTLGGVSTDTQYF
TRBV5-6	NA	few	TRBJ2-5	TGTGCCAGCAGCTCACTTGATCGCCAGTACTTC	CASSSLDRQYF
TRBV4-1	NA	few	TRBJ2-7	TGCGCCAGCGTAGACAGTTACCACGAGCAGTACTTC	CASVDSYHEQYF
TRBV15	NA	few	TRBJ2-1	TGTGCCACCAGCGGTGGAAGGGGAGACCACTCCTACAATGAGCAGTTCTTC	CATSGGRGDHSYNEQFF
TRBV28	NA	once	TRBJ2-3	TGTGCCAGCTCCCCCGGGGGCACAGATACGCAGTATTTT	CASSPGGTDTQYF
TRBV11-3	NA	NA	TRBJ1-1	TGTGCCAGCAGCTTAGGGACAGAGAACACTGAAGCTTTCTTT	CASSLGTENTEAFF
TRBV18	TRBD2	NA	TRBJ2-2	TGTGCCAGCTCACCACTAGCGGGCACGAACACCGGGGAGCTGTTTTTT	CASSPLAGTNTGELFF
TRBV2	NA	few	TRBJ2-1	TGTGCCAGCAATCCCCGGAGCTCCTACAATGAGCAGTTCTTC	CASNPRSSYNEQFF
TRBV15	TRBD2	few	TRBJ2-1	TGTGCCACCAGCAGAGAGAGCGGGAGGGCCAATGAGCAGTTCTTC	CATSRESGRANEQFF
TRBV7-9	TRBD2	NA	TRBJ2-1	TGTGCCAGCAACCCTAGCGGGGGGTTCCGTGGGAATGAGCAGTTCTTC	CASNPSGGFRGNEQFF
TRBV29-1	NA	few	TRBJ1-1	TGCAGCGTTGAATGGGGAGAGACTGAAGCTTTCTTT	CSVEWGETEAFF
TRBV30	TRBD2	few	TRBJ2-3	TGTGCCTGGAGAATCCCTCGGATGGCGGGAGGGGATACGCAGTATTTT	CAWRIPRMAGGDTQYF
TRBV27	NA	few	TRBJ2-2	TGTGCCAGCAGTTCCGCAAGAACCGGGGAGCTGTTTTTT	CASSSARTGELFF
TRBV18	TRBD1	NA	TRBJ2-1	TGTGCCAGCTCACCCCGGACAGGGGGAAACAATGAGCAGTTCTTC	CASSPRTGGNNEQFF
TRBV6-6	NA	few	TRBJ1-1	TGTGCCAGCAGTTATGGGGCCTCTAGAACTTTCTTT	CASSYGASRTFF
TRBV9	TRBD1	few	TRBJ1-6	TGTGCCAGCAGCGTAGGGGGAGGGACAGCTAATTCACCCCTCCACTTT	CASSVGGGTANSPLHF
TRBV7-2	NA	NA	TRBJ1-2	TGTGCCAGCAGCTCAGCGAACCCTACGGGCTACACCTTC	CASSSANPTGYTF
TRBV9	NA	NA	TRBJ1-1	TGTGCCAGCAGCGGGACCGTACGGGGCACTGAAGCTTTCTTT	CASSGTVRGTEAFF
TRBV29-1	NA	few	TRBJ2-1	TGCAGCGTGTGGCTAGCGTCGGGGGGCTTTAATGAGCAGTTCTTC	CSVWLASGGFNEQFF
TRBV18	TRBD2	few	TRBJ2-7	TGTGCCAGCTCCCCAACTAGCGGGCCCCCCTACGAGCAGTACTTC	CASSPTSGPPYEQYF
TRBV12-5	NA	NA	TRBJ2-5	TGTGCTAGTGGTTCCTCAAACGGGGAGACCCAGTACTTC	CASGSSNGETQYF
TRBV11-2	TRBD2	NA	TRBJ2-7	TGTGCCAGCAGCTCAGGAAGCGGGGAAGCCTACGAGCAGTACTTC	CASSSGSGEAYEQYF
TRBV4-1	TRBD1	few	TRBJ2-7	TGCGCCAGCAGTTCAGTCCCGGGACAGGGGTCCTACGAGCAGTACTTC	CASSSVPGQGSYEQYF
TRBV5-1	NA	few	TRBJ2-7	TGCGCCAGCAGCTTGGGGCAGGCGGGAAACGAGCAGTACTTC	CASSLGQAGNEQYF
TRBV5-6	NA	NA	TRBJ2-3	TGTGCCAGCAGCTTGGGCGGAACCAGATATACGCAGTATTTT	CASSLGGTRYTQYF
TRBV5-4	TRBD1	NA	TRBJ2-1	TGTGCCAGCAGCCGACAGGGGCGGGACAATGAGCAGTTCTTC	CASSRQGRDNEQFF
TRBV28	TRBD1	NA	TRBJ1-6	TGTGCCAGCAGTTTCGGAGTAGGACAGGGGGATTCACCCCTCCACTTT	CASSFGVGQGDSPLHF
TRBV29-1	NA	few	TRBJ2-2	TGCAGCTGGAAGAACCGAAGCACCGGGGAGCTGTTTTTT	CSWKNRSTGELFF
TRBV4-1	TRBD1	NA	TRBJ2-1	TGCGCCAGCAGCCAAGGACAGGGGAACAATGAGCAGTTCTTC	CASSQGQGNNEQFF
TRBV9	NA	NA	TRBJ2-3	TGTGCCAGCAGCGTAGGGCTAGATCGAGATACGCAGTATTTT	CASSVGLDRDTQYF
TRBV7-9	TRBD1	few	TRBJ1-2	TGTGCCAGCAGCACGGACAGGGTGAACTATGGCTACACCTTC	CASSTDRVNYGYTF
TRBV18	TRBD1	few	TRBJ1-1	TGTGCCAGCTCCACACAGGGGTCGGGCACTGAAGCTTTCTTT	CASSTQGSGTEAFF
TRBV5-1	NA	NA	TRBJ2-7	TGCGCCAGCAGTTCCCGGGGCCCAGACTACGAGCGGCAGTACTTC	CASSSRGPDYERQYF
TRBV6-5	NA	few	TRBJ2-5	TGTGCCAGCAGGCGCACTGAGACCCAGTACTTC	CASRRTETQYF
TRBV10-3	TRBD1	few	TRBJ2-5	TGTGCCACCCAGGGGGCCGGGCAAGAGACCCAGTACTTC	CATQGAGQETQYF
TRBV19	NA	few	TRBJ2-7	TGTGCCAGTAGCCCGGACGGCCTACCCCTTTACTTC	CASSPDGLPLYF
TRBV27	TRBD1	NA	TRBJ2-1	TGTGCCAGCAGTTTATTGGGACAGGGGGCAGGTGAGCAGTTCTTC	CASSLLGQGAGEQFF
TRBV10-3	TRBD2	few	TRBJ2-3	TGTGCCATCACCCAAGCGGGGGCAGGTACGCAGTATTTT	CAITQAGAGTQYF
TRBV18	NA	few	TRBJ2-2	TGTGCCAGCTCACCGATCGCAGGAATGGACACCGGGGAGCTGTTTTTT	CASSPIAGMDTGELFF
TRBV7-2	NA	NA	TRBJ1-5	TGTGCCAGCAGCCCATTAATCGGGCCCCAGCATTTT	CASSPLIGPQHF
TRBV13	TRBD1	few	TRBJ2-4	TGTGCCACGACGAGACAGGGGGGTATCATTCAGTACTTC	CATTRQGGIIQYF
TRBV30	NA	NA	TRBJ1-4	TGTGCCTGGAGTTTTGGTAGCCCCGAAAAACTGTTTTTT	CAWSFGSPEKLFF
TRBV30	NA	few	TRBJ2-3	TGTGCCTGGAGTGTGGGCGGGATCACAGATACGCAGTATTTT	CAWSVGGITDTQYF
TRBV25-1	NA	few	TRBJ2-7	TGTGCCAGCAGTGACCTAGGGGCCTACGAGCAGTACTTC	CASSDLGAYEQYF
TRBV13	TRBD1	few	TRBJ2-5	TGTGCCAGCAGCTTAGGAGGGGGCGCGACCCAGTACTTC	CASSLGGGATQYF
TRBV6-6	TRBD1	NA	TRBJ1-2	TGTGCCAGCAGTCGTACCTGGACAGGGTCCTATGGCTACACCTTC	CASSRTWTGSYGYTF
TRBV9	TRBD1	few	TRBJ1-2	TGTGCCAGCAGCCTAGGACAGGGAGGAAGCTATGGCTACACCTTC	CASSLGQGGSYGYTF
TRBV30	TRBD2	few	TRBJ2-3	TGTGCCTGGAGTCCGCCGGGACTAGCGGGGGGGGATACGCAGTATTTT	CAWSPPGLAGGDTQYF
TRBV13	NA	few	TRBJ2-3	TGTGCCAGCAGCAAGCGGGGACAGATATCTACAGATACGCAGTATTTT	CASSKRGQISTDTQYF
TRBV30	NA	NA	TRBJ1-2	TGTGCCCGGAGTAGAAGGGTCACTAACTTC	CARSRRVTNF
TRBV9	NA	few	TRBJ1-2	TGTGCCAGCAGCGTAGGGGCAGGGGTGATCTATGGCTACACCTTC	CASSVGAGVIYGYTF
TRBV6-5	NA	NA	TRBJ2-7	TGTGCCAGCAGCCCGGGGGTTACCTACGAGCAGTACTTC	CASSPGVTYEQYF
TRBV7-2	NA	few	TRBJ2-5	TGTGCCAGCACCAGGGGCGGCTCCGGGGTGGAGACCCAGTACTTC	CASTRGGSGVETQYF